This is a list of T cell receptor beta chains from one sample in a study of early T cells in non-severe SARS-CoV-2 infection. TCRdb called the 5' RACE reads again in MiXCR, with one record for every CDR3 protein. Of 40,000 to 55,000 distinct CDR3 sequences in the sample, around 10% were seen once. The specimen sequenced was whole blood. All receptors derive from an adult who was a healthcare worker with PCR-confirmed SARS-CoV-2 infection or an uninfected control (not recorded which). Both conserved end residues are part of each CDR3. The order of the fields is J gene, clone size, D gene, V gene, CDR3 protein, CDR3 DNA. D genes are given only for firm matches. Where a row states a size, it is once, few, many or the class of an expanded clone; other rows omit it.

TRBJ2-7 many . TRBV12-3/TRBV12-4 CASSPYGVSYEQYF TGTGCCAGCAGCCCCTATGGGGTCTCCTACGAGCAGTACTTC
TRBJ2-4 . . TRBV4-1 CASSQASQPTILAKNIQYF TGCGCCAGCAGCCAAGCCAGCCAACCCACCATCCTAGCCAAAAACATTCAGTACTTC
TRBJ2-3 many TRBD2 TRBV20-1 CSAREPGRTTDTQYF TGCAGTGCTAGAGAACCCGGGAGGACCACAGATACGCAGTATTTT
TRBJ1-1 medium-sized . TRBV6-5 CASSYSGSVGTEAFF TGTGCCAGCAGTTACTCCGGCTCAGTTGGGACTGAAGCTTTCTTT
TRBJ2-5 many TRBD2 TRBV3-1 CASSQDQVAGAVETQYF TGTGCCAGCAGCCAAGATCAGGTAGCGGGAGCGGTGGAGACCCAGTACTTC
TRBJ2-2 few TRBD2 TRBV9 CASSVGSGRAGGELFF TGTGCCAGCAGCGTAGGAAGCGGGAGGGCAGGCGGGGAGCTGTTTTTT
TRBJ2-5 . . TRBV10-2 CASSESDTQETQYF TGCGCCAGCAGTGAGTCGGACACACAAGAGACCCAGTACTTC
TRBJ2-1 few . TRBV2 CASSEGGAYYNEQFF TGTGCCAGCAGTGAGGGTGGAGCATACTACAATGAGCAGTTCTTC
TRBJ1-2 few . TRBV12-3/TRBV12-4 CASSPSAQTYGYTF TGTGCCAGCAGCCCCAGCGCGCAGACCTATGGCTACACCTTC
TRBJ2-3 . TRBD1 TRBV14 CASSQLTGAQYF TGTGCCAGCAGCCAATTAACAGGGGCGCAGTATTTT
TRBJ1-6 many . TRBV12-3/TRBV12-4 CASSGDSYNSPLHF TGTGCCAGCAGTGGAGACAGCTATAATTCACCCCTCCACTTT
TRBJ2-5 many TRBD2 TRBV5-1 CASSLALAGETQYF TGCGCCAGCAGCTTGGCCCTAGCGGGAGAGACCCAGTACTTC
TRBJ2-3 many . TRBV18 CASSPLPGSDTQYF TGTGCCAGCTCACCACTCCCAGGATCAGATACGCAGTATTTT
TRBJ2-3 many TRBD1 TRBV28 CASRFPGGVKDTQYF TGTGCCAGCAGATTTCCAGGGGGAGTCAAGGATACGCAGTATTTT
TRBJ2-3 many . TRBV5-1 CASSLATAITDTQYF TGCGCCAGCAGCTTGGCCACGGCGATCACAGATACGCAGTATTTT
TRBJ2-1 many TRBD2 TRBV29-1 CAGLAGASYNEQFF TGCGCGGGGCTAGCGGGAGCCAGTTACAATGAGCAGTTCTTC
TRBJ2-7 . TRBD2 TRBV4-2 CASSHPLAGSPYEQYF TGTGCCAGCAGCCATCCCCTAGCGGGATCCCCCTACGAGCAGTACTTC
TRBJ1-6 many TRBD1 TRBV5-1 CASSLVDRGSSPLHF TGCGCCAGCAGCTTGGTGGACAGGGGCTCGTCACCCCTCCACTTT
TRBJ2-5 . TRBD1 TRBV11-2 CASSTDPGGRETQYF TGTGCCAGCAGCACCGATCCAGGGGGCCGGGAGACCCAGTACTTC
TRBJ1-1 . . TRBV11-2 CASSLGELLEAFF TGTGCCAGCAGCCTTGGGGAGCTACTTGAAGCTTTCTTT
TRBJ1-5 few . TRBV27 CASSPSRGGYNQPQHF TGTGCCAGCAGTCCCTCTCGGGGAGGGTACAATCAGCCCCAGCATTTT
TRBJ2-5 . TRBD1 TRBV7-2 CASSLRTGGQETQYF TGTGCCAGCAGCCTTCGGACAGGGGGGCAAGAGACCCAGTACTTC
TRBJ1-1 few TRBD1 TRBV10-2 CASSEYFGQGSTEAFF TGCGCCAGCAGTGAGTATTTTGGACAGGGGTCCACTGAAGCTTTCTTT
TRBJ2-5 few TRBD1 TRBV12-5 CASGLVGGQDRETQYF TGTGCTAGTGGTTTGGTAGGAGGACAGGACCGGGAGACCCAGTACTTC
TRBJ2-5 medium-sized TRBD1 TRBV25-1 CATATGATEETQYF TGTGCCACCGCGACAGGGGCCACCGAAGAGACCCAGTACTTC
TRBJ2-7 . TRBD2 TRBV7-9 CASSFPRASGKQYF TGTGCCAGCAGCTTCCCCCGGGCTAGCGGGAAGCAGTACTTC
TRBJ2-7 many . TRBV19 CASSFSGPAYEQYF TGTGCCAGTAGCTTTTCCGGCCCGGCCTACGAGCAGTACTTC
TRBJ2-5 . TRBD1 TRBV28 CAGGTGGVETQYF TGTGCCGGCGGGACAGGGGGGGTTGAGACCCAGTACTTC
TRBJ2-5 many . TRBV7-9 CASSLGTTLGTQYF TGTGCCAGCAGCTTAGGGACCACCCTGGGGACCCAGTACTTC
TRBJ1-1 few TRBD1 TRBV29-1 CSVEAGTEYEAFF TGCAGCGTTGAGGCGGGGACAGAGTATGAAGCTTTCTTT
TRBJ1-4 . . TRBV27 CASSGGRFNEKLFF TGTGCCAGCAGTGGGGGGCGTTTTAATGAAAAACTGTTTTTT
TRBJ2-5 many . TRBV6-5 CASSYSITGPGQETQYF TGTGCCAGCAGTTACTCTATTACAGGGCCGGGCCAAGAGACCCAGTACTTC
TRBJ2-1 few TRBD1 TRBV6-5 CASSRDRVSEQFF TGTGCCAGCAGCCGAGACAGGGTGAGCGAGCAGTTCTTC
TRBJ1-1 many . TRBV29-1 CSVEGTGFTEAFF TGCAGCGTTGAAGGTACAGGGTTCACTGAAGCTTTCTTT
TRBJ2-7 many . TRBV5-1 CASSLESGFAYEQYF TGCGCCAGCAGCTTGGAGTCGGGATTCGCCTACGAGCAGTACTTC
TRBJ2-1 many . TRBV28 CASSLSERNEQFF TGTGCCAGCAGTTTATCGGAGCGTAATGAGCAGTTCTTC
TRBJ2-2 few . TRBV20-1 CSAYTGELFF TGCAGTGCGTACACCGGGGAGCTGTTTTTT
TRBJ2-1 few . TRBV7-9 CASIGASMNEQFF TGTGCCAGCATTGGTGCCAGCATGAATGAGCAGTTCTTC
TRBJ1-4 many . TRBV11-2 CASSLIRGGEKLFF TGTGCCAGCAGCTTAATTCGGGGTGGTGAAAAACTGTTTTTT
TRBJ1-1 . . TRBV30 CAWSVGAMNTEAFF TGTGCCTGGAGTGTTGGAGCGATGAACACTGAAGCTTTCTTT
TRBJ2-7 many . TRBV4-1 CASSQGGSPYEQYF TGCGCCAGCAGCCAAGGGGGATCCCCCTACGAGCAGTACTTC
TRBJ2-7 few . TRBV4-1 CASSQDTFYEQYF TGCGCCAGCAGCCAAGATACCTTCTACGAGCAGTACTTC
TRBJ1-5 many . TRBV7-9 CASSLGTAIGQPQHF TGTGCCAGCAGCTTAGGGACAGCTATCGGGCAGCCCCAGCATTTT
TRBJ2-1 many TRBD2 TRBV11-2 CASRETGTSHYNEQFF TGTGCCAGCAGAGAAACCGGGACTAGCCACTACAATGAGCAGTTCTTC
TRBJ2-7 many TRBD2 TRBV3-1 CASSRLSGSSYEQYF TGTGCCAGCAGCCGTCTTAGCGGGAGCTCCTACGAGCAGTACTTC
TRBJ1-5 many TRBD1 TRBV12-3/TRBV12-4 CASSPKSGQGNQPQHF TGTGCCAGCAGTCCCAAGTCGGGACAGGGAAATCAGCCCCAGCATTTT
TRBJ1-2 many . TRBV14 CASSRAAGTLWYGYTF TGTGCCAGCAGCCGGGCGGCAGGGACGCTTTGGTATGGCTACACCTTC
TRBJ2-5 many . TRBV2 CASSDIGDGQETQYF TGTGCCAGCAGTGATATTGGAGACGGCCAAGAGACCCAGTACTTC
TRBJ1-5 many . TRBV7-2 CASSLGPGKGYRNQPQHF TGTGCCAGCAGCTTGGGGCCAGGGAAGGGGTATCGCAATCAGCCCCAGCATTTT
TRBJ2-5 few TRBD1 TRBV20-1 CSARGQGPETQYF TGCAGTGCTAGGGGACAGGGGCCGGAGACCCAGTACTTC
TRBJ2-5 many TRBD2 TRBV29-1 CSVAPTSGQETQYF TGCAGCGTCGCCCCGACTAGCGGTCAAGAGACCCAGTACTTC
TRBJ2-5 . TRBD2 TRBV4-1 CAGSPLELAEETQYF TGCGCCGGCAGCCCCCTGGAACTAGCGGAAGAGACCCAGTACTTC
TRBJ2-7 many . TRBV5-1 CASSSRYEQYF TGCGCCAGCAGCTCACGATACGAGCAGTACTTC
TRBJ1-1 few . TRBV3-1 CASSPRRGNTEAFF TGTGCCAGCAGCCCGAGGCGGGGGAACACTGAAGCTTTCTTT
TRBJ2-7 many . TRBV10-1 CASSPNLYGEQYF TGCGCCAGCAGTCCCAACCTCTACGGGGAGCAGTACTTC
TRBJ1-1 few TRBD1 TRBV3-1 CASSLTGGALTEAFF TGTGCCAGCAGTCTTACAGGGGGCGCGTTAACTGAAGCTTTCTTT